This TCR beta chain appears in the sequencing data of a study of T cell responses to AZD1222 COVID-19 vaccine. Findings and limits, study-wide: Unmutated variant regions are reportedly the target of nearly half of TCRs that are spike-specific. Mapped onto spike, vaccine-associated CD4 TCRs spanned it and were dominant at 160-218 and 743-854. Spike-specific TCR breadth and depth rose after two AZD1222 doses.

Pooling was applied to second doses at about 4 or about 12 weeks. To note about this clone: Its antigen is unknown.

Only in-frame clones appear in the TCRdb table, and some are missing; sequencing was by immunoSEQ multiplex PCR. The sample includes about 180,000 clones, around 90% of them seen just once. This CDR3 spans 15 amino acids. V lost 4 bases and J 0 bases, leaving 13 bases between the germline ends. Germline-derived CDR1 and CDR2 are GTSNPN and SVGIG (reference sequence). This sequence was found in an adult who received the AZD1222 COVID-19 vaccine. The V and J genes are TRBV30 and TRBJ1-3; D gene unclear. Sequences were derived from peripheral blood, sampled 28 days after the second AZD1222 dose. CDR3 sequence: CAWTRKGGSGNTIYF. DNA of the CDR3: TGTGCCTGGACCAGGAAGGGAGGCTCTGGAAACACCATATATTTT. Based on the CDR3 plus reference TRBV30 and TRBJ1-3, the full variable domain is SQTIHQWPATLVQPVGSPLSLECTVEGTSNPNLYWYRQAAGRGLQLLFYSVGIGQISSEVPQNLSASRPQDRQFILSSKKLLLSDSGFYLCAWTRKGGSGNTIYFGEGSWLTVV.